This T cell receptor beta chain was identified in a study of tumor-infiltrating lymphocytes in primary liver carcinoma. At the level of the study: The patients, men and women alike, were aged 30 to 69 years.

General study points: The difference in top-250-clone fraction between tumors and blood was significant, favoring tumors (p = 0.039). Tumor-adjacent and tumor-blood pairs overlapped less than tumor region pairs did.

There are a few counts of this clonotype. Its antigen is currently unknown. Since a much larger clone is just one base distant, this may be a read error. Joint extraction of RNA and DNA used roughly 20-33 mg of bulk tissue that was unsorted. At sampling, these chronic HBV carriers had received no treatment. The investigators made TCR beta cDNA from approximately 0.5 ug total RNA, using a constant-region primer. Three nested multiplex PCR rounds, a slightly modified ARM-PCR method, built the TCR beta libraries. TCRdb analysed the multiplex PCR reads with MiXCR anew, one entry per CDR3 protein. Of around 80,000 distinct CDR3 sequences in the sample, under 75% were seen once. Sequences were obtained from tumor-adjacent normal liver tissue. This clonotype was obtained from a man aged 40-49 years with primary liver carcinoma and hepatitis B virus infection.

The DNA of the CDR3 is TGTACCAGCCACCTAGGCGGGATGCCGGACACCGGGGAGCTGTTTTTT. Its protein product is CTSHLGGMPDTGELFF. The chain joins TRBV12-3 or TRBV12-4 to TRBJ2-2; D is possibly TRBD2 (6 bases). The CDR3 contains 16 residues.